This T cell receptor (beta chain) derives from a study of blood T cell repertoires in COVID-19. Study as a whole: From the United States, Italy and Spain came samples of acute and convalescent COVID-19. From T cells, B-cell-depleted T cells, or PBMCs came the material, which was cDNA or gDNA.

Original analysis: The assay estimated nucleated cells by amplifying reference gene primers. Assay used: immunoSEQ multiplex PCR; TCRdb lists only in-frame clones, some missing. That table furnishes V, J and clone size, whereas the DNA furnished D and trimming. The sample holds a few hundred thousand clones; about 90% are singletons and the top ten take roughly 2.3%. A single count supports this clone. The CDR3 sequence is 15 residues long. The V and J ends lost 0 bases and 6 bases, in that order; junction bases with no gene match: 4. Germline CDR1 reads MGHRA; CDR2 reads YSYEKL. V and J are TRBV4-1 and TRBJ2-1; 8 nucleotides line up with TRBD2. Sequencing was performed on peripheral blood. The sequence was collected from a man aged 18 to 29 with active or convalescent COVID-19. The CDR3 sequence is CASSQDWSGSNEQFF. The CDR3 DNA reads as TGCGCCAGCAGCCAAGACTGGAGCGGGAGCAATGAGCAGTTCTTC.